A single sample is the source of the 13 T cell receptor beta chains below, sequenced in a study of cytomegalovirus exposure and HLA in healthy donors. The PCR ran on 60 Vbeta and 13 Jbeta primers. Sequenced by immunoSEQ multiplex PCR; TCRdb stores in-frame clones only, minus some. The profile covers some 150,000 clones, with 75% to 85% appearing a single time and 13% taken by the ten largest. Sequencing used PBMCs. These receptors all stem from a woman in her fifties or sixties in good health and CMV-seronegative.

The chain recombines TRBV29-1 with TRBJ1-2; tentative D call: TRBD1 (5 bases). The CDR3 consists of 11 residues. In germline, CDR1 is SQVTM, CDR2 ANQGSEA. Trimming left V 8 bases short and J 4 bases short, with 11 bases between. The chain's CDR3 is CSPPGGYGYTF. In nucleotides, the CDR3 is TGCAGCCCACCCGGGGGCTATGGCTACACCTTC.

The J gene is TRBJ2-1, the V gene TRBV11-2, with 12 positions matching TRBD2. There are 17 residues in the CDR3. V shed 5 bases, J shed 7 bases, and the junction held 12 bases outside the gene matches. Germline V gives CDR1 SGHAT, CDR2 FQNNGV. The CDR3 DNA is TGTGCCAGCAGCACCAGGACTAGCGGGACTAGGGGAAATGAGCAGTTCTTC. The encoded protein is CASSTRTSGTRGNEQFF. The complete variable domain, with remaining parts taken from reference TRBV11-2 and TRBJ2-1, reads EAGVAQSPRYKIIEKRQSVAFWCNPISGHATLYWYQQILGQGPKLLIQFQNNGVVDDSQLPKDRFSAERLKGVDSTLKIQPAKLEDSAVYLCASSTRTSGTRGNEQFFGPGTRLTVL.

This chain connects TRBV6-5 to TRBJ2-5, with a weak D call TRBD1 (5 bases). Near its end, the DNA agrees better with TRBJ2-7, so the J call may be wrong. CDR3 length: 11 residues. Germline V lookup: CDR1 MNHEY, CDR2 SVGAGI. Here the CDR3 DNA reads TGTGCCAGCAGAAGGGGTTACGAGCAGTACTTC. Residues: CASRRGYEQYF.

In its sample, this clone was seen once. This sequence joins TRBV30 and TRBJ2-2; D may be TRBD2 (5 bases). With 8 bases removed from V and 0 bases from J, the gap between germline ends came to 16 bases. This CDR3 has 15 residues. The germline gives CDR1 GTSNPN, CDR2 SVGIG (reference sequence). The CDR3 nucleotides are TGTGCCAGGAAGGGAGAGGCAACGAACACCGGGGAGCTGTTTTTT. It codes for CARKGEATNTGELFF.

The V call is TRBV5-1, the J call TRBJ1-1, with D possibly being TRBD1 (5 bases). The germline CDR1 and CDR2 sequences are SGHRS and YFSETQ. This CDR3 is 13 amino acids long. Trimming shortened V by 5 bases and J by 7 bases, and 15 bases separated the two germline ends. Here the CDR3 reads CASSQTVGSEAFF. DNA of the CDR3: TGCGCCAGCAGTCAGACAGTAGGCAGTGAAGCTTTCTTT.

The V call is TRBV9, the J call TRBJ1-2; 8 nucleotides agree with TRBD1. CDR3 length: 14 amino acids. Trimming at V came to 4 bases and at J to 2 bases, leaving 4 bases not matched to a gene. Germline-derived CDR1 and CDR2 are SGDLS and YYNGEE. The CDR3 nucleotides read TGTGCCAGCAGCTCAGGACAGGGCAACTATGGCTACACCTTC. Protein: CASSSGQGNYGYTF.

V is TRBV18 and J is TRBJ2-7; unclear D gene. Germline V gives CDR1 KGHSH, CDR2 LQKENI. V was clipped by 6 bases and J by 5 bases, with 17 bases between them. The CDR3 covers 14 residues. The CDR3 DNA reads as TGTGCCAGCTCCCCTCCTTCCAGGCTAAACGAGCAGTACTTC. It is translated as CASSPPSRLNEQYF.

The V gene is TRBV7-2, the J gene TRBJ2-6; 8 positions match TRBD1. J was trimmed by 1 base and V by 4 bases; bases with no gene match: 6. This CDR3 contains 17 residues. CDR1 is SGHTA and CDR2 is FQGNSA in the germline V gene. The CDR3 DNA is TGTGCCAGCAGCTCCCGACAGGGGCGATCTGGGGCCAACGTCCTGACTTTC. It specifies CASSSRQGRSGANVLTF. The full variable domain, in which reference TRBV7-2 and TRBJ2-6 provide the parts outside the CDR3, is GAGVSQSPSNKVTEKGKDVELRCDPISGHTALYWYRQSLGQGLEFLIYFQGNSAPDKSGLPSDRFSAERTGGSVSTLTIQRTQQEDSAVYLCASSSRQGRSGANVLTFGAGSRLTVL.

The V gene is TRBV7-8, the J gene TRBJ1-5; D perhaps matches TRBD1 (5 bases). CDR3 length: 15 residues. V lost 0 bases, J lost 6 bases, and 12 bases lay in between. From germline, CDR1 is SGHVS and CDR2 FQNEAQ. The CDR3 is CASSLAQGLIQPQHF. In DNA form, the CDR3 reads TGTGCCAGCAGCTTAGCGCAGGGTTTGATTCAGCCCCAGCATTTT.

The J gene is TRBJ1-3, the V gene TRBV6-6; 8 nucleotides agree with TRBD1. With 4 bases clipped from V and 8 bases from J, the junction kept 7 bases outside the gene matches. The CDR3 consists of 14 residues. Germline CDR1 reads MNHNY; CDR2 reads SVGAGI (reference sequence). The CDR3 DNA reads TGTGCCAGCAGTTTCAGGGGGCTTACTGACACCATATATTTT. Protein product: CASSFRGLTDTIYF.

The chain recombines TRBV7-9 with TRBJ2-3, with TRBD2 identical over 7 bases. The CDR3 covers 13 residues. V was pared by 2 bases and J by 6 bases, with 2 bases of the junction left unmatched. Germline CDR1 reads SEHNR; CDR2 reads FQNEAQ (reference sequence). The CDR3 spells CASSLRREDTQYF. The CDR3 DNA reads as TGTGCCAGCAGCTTACGGCGGGAGGATACGCAGTATTTT.

The rearrangement links TRBV7-2 to TRBJ2-7, with D possibly matching TRBD1 (6 bases). The CDR3 is 14 residues long. The germline V gene encodes CDR1 SGHTA and CDR2 FQGNSA. V was clipped by 2 bases and J by 2 bases, with 10 bases between them. The CDR3, as DNA: TGTGCCAGCAGCTTAAGAGGGGGAGCCTACGAGCAGTACTTC. It codes for CASSLRGGAYEQYF.

The rearrangement links TRBV7-9 to TRBJ1-5; TRBD1 agrees at 10 bases. This CDR3 region has 16 residues. V lost 5 bases, J lost 2 bases, and 6 bases stayed unmatched. Germline V gene data show CDR1 as SEHNR and CDR2 as FQNEAQ (reference sequence). The CDR3 bases are TGTGCCAGCAGCCTAGACAGGGGGCGAGGCAATCAGCCCCAGCATTTT. It codes for CASSLDRGRGNQPQHF.